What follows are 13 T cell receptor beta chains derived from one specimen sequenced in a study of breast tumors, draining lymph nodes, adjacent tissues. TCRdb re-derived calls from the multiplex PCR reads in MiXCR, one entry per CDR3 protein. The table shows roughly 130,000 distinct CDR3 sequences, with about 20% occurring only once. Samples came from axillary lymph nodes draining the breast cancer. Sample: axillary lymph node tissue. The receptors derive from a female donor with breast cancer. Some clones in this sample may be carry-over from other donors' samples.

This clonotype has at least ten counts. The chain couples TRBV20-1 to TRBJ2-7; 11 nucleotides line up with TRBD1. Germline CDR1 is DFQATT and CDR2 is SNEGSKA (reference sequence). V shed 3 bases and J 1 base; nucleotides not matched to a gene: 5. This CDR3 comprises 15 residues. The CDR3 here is CSASPGTGGSYEQYF. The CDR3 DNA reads TGCAGTGCTAGTCCGGGGACAGGGGGGTCCTACGAGCAGTACTTC.

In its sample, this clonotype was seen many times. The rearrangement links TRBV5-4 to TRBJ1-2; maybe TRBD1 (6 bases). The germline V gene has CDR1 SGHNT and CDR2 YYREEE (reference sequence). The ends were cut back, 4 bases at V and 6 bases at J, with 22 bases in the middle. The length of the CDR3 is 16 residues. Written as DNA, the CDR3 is TGTGCCAGCAGCGTGATGGCCGGGGGGCGTGGGAATGGCTACACCTTC. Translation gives CASSVMAGGRGNGYTF.

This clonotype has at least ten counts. The CDR3, as DNA: TGTGCCTCACTATCCCGGGACAGGCTATTCTCTGGAAACACCATATATTTT. Amino acid sequence: CASLSRDRLFSGNTIYF. This chain links TRBV6-1 with TRBJ1-3; 8 bases are a match to TRBD1. With 11 bases clipped from V and 0 bases from J, the junction kept 15 bases outside the gene matches. The CDR3 totals 17 residues. Germline CDR1 is MNHNS and CDR2 is SASEGT.

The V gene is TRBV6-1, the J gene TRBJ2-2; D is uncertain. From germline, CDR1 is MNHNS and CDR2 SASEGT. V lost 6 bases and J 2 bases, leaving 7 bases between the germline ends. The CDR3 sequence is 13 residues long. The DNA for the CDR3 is TGTGCCAGCAGAGAGGTTAACACCGGGGAGCTGTTTTTT. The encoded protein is CASREVNTGELFF.

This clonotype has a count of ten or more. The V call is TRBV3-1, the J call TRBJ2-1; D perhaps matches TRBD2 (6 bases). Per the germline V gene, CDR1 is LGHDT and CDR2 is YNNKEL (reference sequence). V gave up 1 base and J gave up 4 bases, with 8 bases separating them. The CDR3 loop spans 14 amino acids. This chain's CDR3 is CASSQGGVYNEQFF. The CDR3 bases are TGTGCCAGCAGCCAAGGCGGGGTATACAATGAGCAGTTCTTC.

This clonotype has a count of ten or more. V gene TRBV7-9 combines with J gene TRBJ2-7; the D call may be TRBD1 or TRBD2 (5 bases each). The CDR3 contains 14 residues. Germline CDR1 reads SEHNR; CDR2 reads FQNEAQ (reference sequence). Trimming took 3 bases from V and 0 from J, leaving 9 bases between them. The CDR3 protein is CASSLGVVSYEQYF. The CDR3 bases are TGTGCCAGCAGCTTGGGGGTTGTCTCCTACGAGCAGTACTTC.

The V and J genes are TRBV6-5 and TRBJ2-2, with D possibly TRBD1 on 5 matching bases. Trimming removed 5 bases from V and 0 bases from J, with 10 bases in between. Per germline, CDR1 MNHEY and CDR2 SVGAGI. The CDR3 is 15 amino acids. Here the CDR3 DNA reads TGTGCCAGCAGTACGAAGACAGCGAACACCGGGGAGCTGTTTTTT. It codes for CASSTKTANTGELFF.

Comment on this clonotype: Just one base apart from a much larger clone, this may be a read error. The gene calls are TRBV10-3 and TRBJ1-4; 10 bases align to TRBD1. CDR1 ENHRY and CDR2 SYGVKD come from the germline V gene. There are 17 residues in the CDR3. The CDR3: CAISAGTGVPTNENLFF. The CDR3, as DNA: TGTGCCATCAGTGCGGGGACAGGGGTCCCGACTAATGAAAATCTGTTTTTT.

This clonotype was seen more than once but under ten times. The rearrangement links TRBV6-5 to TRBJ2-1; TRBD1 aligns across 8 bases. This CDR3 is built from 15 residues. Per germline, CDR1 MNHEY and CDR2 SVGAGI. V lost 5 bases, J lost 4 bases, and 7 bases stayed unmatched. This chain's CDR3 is CASSPPRQGYNEQFF. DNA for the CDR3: TGTGCCAGCAGTCCCCCCCGACAGGGGTACAATGAGCAGTTCTTC.

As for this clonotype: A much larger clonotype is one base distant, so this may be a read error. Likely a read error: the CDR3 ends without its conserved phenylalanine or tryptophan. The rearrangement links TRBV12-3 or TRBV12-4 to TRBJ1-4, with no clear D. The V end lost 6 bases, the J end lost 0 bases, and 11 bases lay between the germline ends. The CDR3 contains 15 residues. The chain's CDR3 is CASREDGSTNEKLFL. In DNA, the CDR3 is TGTGCCAGCAGAGAGGACGGATCAACTAATGAAAAACTGTTTCTT.

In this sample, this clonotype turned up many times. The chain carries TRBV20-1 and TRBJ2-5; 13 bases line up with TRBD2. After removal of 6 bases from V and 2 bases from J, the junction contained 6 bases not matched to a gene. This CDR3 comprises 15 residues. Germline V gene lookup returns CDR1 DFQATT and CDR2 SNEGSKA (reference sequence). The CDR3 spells CSASGTSGDQETQYF. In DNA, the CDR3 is TGCAGTGCGTCCGGGACTAGCGGGGATCAAGAGACCCAGTACTTC.

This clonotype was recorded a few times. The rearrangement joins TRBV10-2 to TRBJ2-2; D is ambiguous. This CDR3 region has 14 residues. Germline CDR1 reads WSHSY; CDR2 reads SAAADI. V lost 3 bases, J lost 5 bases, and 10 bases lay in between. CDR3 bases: TGCGCCAGCAGTGATACCCCTGGAACCGGGGAGCTGTTTTTT. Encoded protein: CASSDTPGTGELFF.

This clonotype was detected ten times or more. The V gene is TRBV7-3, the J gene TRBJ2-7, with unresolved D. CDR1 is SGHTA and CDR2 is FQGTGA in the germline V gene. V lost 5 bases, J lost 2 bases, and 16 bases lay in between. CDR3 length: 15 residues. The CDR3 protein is CASSPASGVPYEQYF. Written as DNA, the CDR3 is TGTGCCAGCAGCCCCGCGTCTGGCGTACCCTACGAGCAGTACTTC.